This TCR beta chain was identified during a study of blood T cell repertoires in COVID-19. Turning to the study itself: The study drew acute and convalescent COVID-19 samples from the United States, Italy and Spain. The analysed material was cDNA or gDNA that came from T cells, B-cell-depleted T cells, or PBMCs.

CDR1 MNHEY and CDR2 SVGAGI come from the germline V gene. CDR3 length: 13 amino acids. V lost 6 bases and J lost 7; bases outside the gene matches: 8. Original data processing: Estimated nucleated cell counts came from reference gene primer amplification. Some clones are missing from TCRdb's copy, which holds only in-frame ones; the method was immunoSEQ multiplex PCR. That table gives V, J and clone size, and the DNA gave D and trimming. The data hold about 270,000 clones, with 70% to 90% observed a single time. Residents of around 24 US areas, aged roughly 18 to 89 years, made up the participants. This TCR came from a woman under 40 with acute COVID-19. V gene TRBV6-5 combines with J gene TRBJ1-2, with 7 nucleotides matching TRBD1. Input material: PBMCs or T cells enriched from blood (not recorded which). This CDR3 is CASRYDRVSGYTF. The CDR3, as DNA: TGTGCCAGCAGATATGACAGGGTCAGTGGCTACACCTTC.